The T cell receptor beta chain described here comes from a study of T cell responses to AZD1222 COVID-19 vaccine. The V and J ends lost 3 bases and 4 bases, in that order; junction bases with no gene match: 4. Germline assignment: CDR1 MNHEY and CDR2 SMNVEV (reference sequence). The CDR3 contains 14 residues. Findings and limits, study-wide: Scientists sampled the repertoires only once the peak T cell response had passed.

In the case of this clone: Antigen: not known.

Only in-frame clones appear in the TCRdb table, and some are missing; sequencing was by immunoSEQ multiplex PCR. This sample carries about 170,000 clones, roughly 92% of them seen once, and the ten largest clones take around 2.6%. Specimen: peripheral blood, collected on day 0 of AZD1222 vaccination. The sequence derives from an adult in good health. The rearrangement uses TRBV27 and TRBJ2-7; 9 bases align to TRBD1. The CDR3 sequence is CASSLGQGSYEQYF. The CDR3, as DNA: TGTGCCAGCAGTTTGGGACAGGGATCTTACGAGCAGTACTTC.